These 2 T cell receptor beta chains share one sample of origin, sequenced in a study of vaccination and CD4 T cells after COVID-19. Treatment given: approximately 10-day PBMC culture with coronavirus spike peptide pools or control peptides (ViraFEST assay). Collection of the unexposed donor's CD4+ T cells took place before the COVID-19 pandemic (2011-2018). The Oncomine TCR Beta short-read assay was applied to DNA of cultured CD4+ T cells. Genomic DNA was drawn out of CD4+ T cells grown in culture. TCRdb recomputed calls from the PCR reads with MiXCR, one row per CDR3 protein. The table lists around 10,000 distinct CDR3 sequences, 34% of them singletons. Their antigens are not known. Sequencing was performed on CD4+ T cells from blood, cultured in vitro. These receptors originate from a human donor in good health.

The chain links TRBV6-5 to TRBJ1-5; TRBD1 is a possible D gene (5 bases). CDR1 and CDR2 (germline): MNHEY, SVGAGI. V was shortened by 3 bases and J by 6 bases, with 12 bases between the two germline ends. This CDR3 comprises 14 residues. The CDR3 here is CASSYRGESQPQHF. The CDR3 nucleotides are TGTGCCAGCAGTTATAGGGGAGAAAGTCAGCCCCAGCATTTT.

The CDR3 loop is CASSVQGNTEAFF. The DNA of the CDR3 is TGTGCCAGCAGCGTACAGGGGAACACTGAAGCTTTCTTT. The chain links TRBV5-4 to TRBJ1-1; possible D gene TRBD1, 6 bases. The CDR3 totals 13 residues. Trimming removed 4 bases at V and 1 base at J, with 8 bases between. CDR1 SGHNT and CDR2 YYREEE come from the germline V gene (reference sequence).